This is a list of T cell receptor beta chains from one sample in a study of early T cells in non-severe SARS-CoV-2 infection. TCRdb re-analysed the 5' RACE reads in MiXCR, keeping a single row per CDR3 protein. The sample has 45,000 to 50,000 distinct CDR3 sequences, over 5% seen once. This material consisted of whole blood, taken at baseline. These receptors all stem from an adult who was a healthcare worker with PCR-confirmed SARS-CoV-2 infection or an uninfected control (not recorded which). The CDR3 runs from the conserved cysteine through the conserved F or W. Each record gives: D gene, CDR3 length, V gene, clone size, J gene, CDR3 DNA, CDR3 protein. D genes are given only for firm matches. The size entry is marked missing in some rows and otherwise reads once, few, many or a size class.

TRBD1	16	TRBV5-1	many	TRBJ2-1	TGCGCCAGCAGCTTGGGGACCGGGACAGCCTACAATGAGCAGTTCTTC	CASSLGTGTAYNEQFF
NA	12	TRBV10-3	many	TRBJ2-7	TGTGCCATCAGTGAGTCGAAATACGAGCAGTACTTC	CAISESKYEQYF
TRBD2	16	TRBV4-2	many	TRBJ2-7	TGTGCCAGCAGCCAAGAATCGGGCGGGAGGGGGTACGAGCAGTACTTC	CASSQESGGRGYEQYF
NA	16	TRBV6-2/TRBV6-3	many	TRBJ1-4	TGTGCCAGCAGTTACCATCGGACCCCCAGGAGTGAAAAACTGTTTTTT	CASSYHRTPRSEKLFF
NA	14	TRBV15	many	TRBJ2-1	TGTGCCACCAGCAGAGAGGCAGGTAACAATGAGCAGTTCTTC	CATSREAGNNEQFF
NA	15	TRBV29-1	few	TRBJ1-2	TGCAGCGTTGAAGATCCCAGGGGACTTAACTATGGCTACACCTTC	CSVEDPRGLNYGYTF
TRBD1	14	TRBV6-2/TRBV6-3	many	TRBJ1-2	TGTGCCAGCAGCACAACAGGGGACGTCGATGGCTACACCTTC	CASSTTGDVDGYTF
NA	12	TRBV28	many	TRBJ2-7	TGTGCGAGTTGGGAACAGGGGAGGGAGCAGTACTTC	CASWEQGREQYF
NA	13	TRBV11-3	few	TRBJ2-1	TGTGCCAGCAGCCCAAGACTGGTAGGGGAGCAGTTCTTC	CASSPRLVGEQFF
NA	16	TRBV7-2	medium-sized	TRBJ2-3	TGTGCCAGCAGCCTCCGTGGAGCGGGCGCAACAGATACGCAGTATTTT	CASSLRGAGATDTQYF
NA	13	TRBV7-2	many	TRBJ2-7	TGTGCCAGCAGCTTAGCAGGGAGTCACGAGCAGTACTTC	CASSLAGSHEQYF
TRBD1	13	TRBV12-3/TRBV12-4	few	TRBJ1-2	TGTGCCAGCAGTTCCTACAGGGGAGATGGCTACACCTTC	CASSSYRGDGYTF
NA	12	TRBV20-1	few	TRBJ1-2	TGCAGTGCTACAGGGTTTGACTATGGCTACACCTTC	CSATGFDYGYTF
TRBD2	16	TRBV3-1	NA	TRBJ2-4	TGTGCCAGCAGCCAAGGGACTAGCGGGAGTAGCGGCATTCAGTACTTC	CASSQGTSGSSGIQYF
TRBD1	14	TRBV14	NA	TRBJ2-2	TGTGCCAGCAGCCCACGGACAGGCACCGGGGAGCTGTTTTTT	CASSPRTGTGELFF
TRBD2	16	TRBV5-4	NA	TRBJ2-1	TGTGCCAGCAGCCGCGGGACTAGCGGGAGTAGGGATGAGCAGTTCTTC	CASSRGTSGSRDEQFF
NA	15	TRBV20-1	NA	TRBJ2-7	TGCAGTGCCACCCCTGGGGCAGGGGGGACCCACGAGCAGTACTTC	CSATPGAGGTHEQYF
NA	15	TRBV7-9	few	TRBJ2-1	TGTGCCAGCAGCTTGGGGCAGGGGGGATGGCATGAGCAGTTCTTC	CASSLGQGGWHEQFF
NA	13	TRBV10-3	many	TRBJ1-1	TGTGCCATCACGGGGAGGGGCGGCACTGAAGCTTTCTTT	CAITGRGGTEAFF
TRBD1	14	TRBV7-3	few	TRBJ2-5	TGTGCCAGCAGTCCACAGGGGGGACAAGAGACCCAGTACTTC	CASSPQGGQETQYF
NA	12	TRBV20-1	NA	TRBJ2-5	TGCAGTGCCAGAGGACCGGGGGAGACCCAGTACTTC	CSARGPGETQYF
TRBD2	17	TRBV7-3	many	TRBJ2-3	TGTGCCAGCAGCCGAGCGGGACTAGCGGGAGGAACAGATACGCAGTATTTT	CASSRAGLAGGTDTQYF
NA	15	TRBV6-1	NA	TRBJ2-3	TGTGCCAGCAGTGAAGATGCGTTTAGCACAGATACGCAGTATTTT	CASSEDAFSTDTQYF
NA	15	TRBV19	NA	TRBJ2-5	TGTGCCAGTAGTATCCCCGGGCCCCTCCAAGAGACCCAGTACTTC	CASSIPGPLQETQYF
NA	11	TRBV7-8	many	TRBJ2-1	TGTGCCAGCAGCTGGGATCATGAGCAGTTCTTC	CASSWDHEQFF
NA	15	TRBV4-2	few	TRBJ1-1	TGTGCCAGCAGCCAAGATCGGAAGGGGGACACTGAAGCTTTCTTT	CASSQDRKGDTEAFF